Below are 13 T cell receptor beta chains sequenced from a single sample in a study of blood T cell repertoires in COVID-19. Method: immunoSEQ multiplex PCR; TCRdb's copy keeps in-frame clones and lacks some. The sample shows 87,000 or so clones, approximately 86% of them seen only once. Sequenced material: peripheral blood. Receptors originate from an elderly woman in a cohort sampled during active or convalescent COVID-19.

The chain employs TRBV3-1 (or the pseudogene TRBV3-2) and TRBJ2-3, with a possible D match to TRBD1 (5 bases). Trimming stripped 0 bases from V and 1 base from J, with 8 bases between. The CDR3 sequence is 15 residues long. Germline-derived CDR1 and CDR2 are LGHDT and YNNKEL (reference sequence). CDR3 loop: CASSQEGRGTDTQYF. CDR3 sequence (DNA): TGTGCCAGCAGCCAAGAGGGCAGGGGCACAGATACGCAGTATTTT.

The rearrangement links TRBV24-1 to TRBJ1-4; 11 bases fit TRBD1. V lost 4 bases to trimming and J lost 6 bases; unmatched junction nucleotides: 6. The CDR3 has 16 residues. Germline lookup yields CDR1 KGHDR and CDR2 SFDVKD. CDR3 loop: CATSDPGQGGHEKLFF. CDR3 nucleotides: TGTGCCACCAGTGACCCGGGACAGGGGGGGCATGAAAAACTGTTTTTT.

This chain uses TRBV21-1 with TRBJ2-7; the table assigns TRBD1, which was not confirmed against the DNA. TRBV21-1 is a known pseudogene. CDR3 length: 14 residues. The CDR3 DNA reads TGTGCCAGCAGCACCCGGGACAGGGGTCACGAGCAGTACGTC. Protein product: CASSTRDRGHEQYV.

This chain connects TRBV5-1 to TRBJ2-7; D may be TRBD2 (7 bases). Trimming removed 3 bases at V and 2 bases at J, with 18 bases between. This CDR3 has 16 residues. Germline CDR1 and CDR2: SGHRS and YFSETQ. The CDR3 coding sequence is TGCGCCAGCAGCTCGGGGGCGGGGGACCCAACCTACGAGCAGTACTTC. Protein: CASSSGAGDPTYEQYF. The full variable domain, with the rest looked up from reference TRBV5-1 and TRBJ2-7, is KAGVTQTPRYLIKTRGQQVTLSCSPISGHRSVSWYQQTPGQGLQFLFEYFSETQRNKGNFPGRFSGRQFSNSRSEMNVSTLELGDSALYLCASSSGAGDPTYEQYFGPGTRLTVT.

The rearrangement joins TRBV2 to TRBJ1-2; 7 bases are shared with TRBD1. V shed 6 bases and J 4 bases; nucleotides not matched to a gene: 5. The CDR3 loop spans 13 amino acids. Germline V gene lookup returns CDR1 SNHLY and CDR2 FYNNEI. The CDR3 loop reads CASSLGTAYGYTF. Here the CDR3 DNA reads TGTGCCAGCAGCCTCGGGACAGCCTATGGCTACACCTTC.

The chain carries TRBV6-2 or TRBV6-3 and TRBJ1-2, with D hard to call. The CDR3 is made up of 15 amino acids. Trimming shortened V by 2 bases and J by 1 base, and 11 bases separated the two germline ends. Germline lookup yields CDR1 MNHEY and CDR2 SVGEGT. The CDR3 reads CASSYISLFNYGYTF. CDR3 bases: TGTGCCAGCAGTTACATCAGTCTTTTTAACTATGGCTACACCTTC.

This chain connects TRBV7-9 to TRBJ1-1; D not resolved. CDR3 length: 13 residues. Germline V CDR1 and CDR2: SEHNR, FQNEAQ (reference sequence). V lost 6 bases to trimming and J lost 4 bases, with 12 bases between them. The DNA for the CDR3 is TGTGCCAGCAGGGAGACGGCGAGCACTGAAGCTTTCTTT. It yields the protein CASRETASTEAFF.

The CDR3 is CASTGTGFDEQYF. The CDR3 nucleotides are TGTGCCAGTACCGGGACAGGGTTCGACGAGCAGTACTTC. The chain carries TRBV12-3 or TRBV12-4 and TRBJ2-7, with 9 bases that match TRBD1. This CDR3 comprises 13 residues. Unmatched junction bases numbered 8, after V lost 9 bases and J lost 5 bases.

CDR3 DNA sequence: TGTGCCAGCAGCAGGTCCGATAACACTGAAGCTTTCTTT. Translating gives CASSRSDNTEAFF. This chain links TRBV27 with TRBJ1-1, with unresolved D. The CDR3 is 13 amino acids. Trimming took off 6 bases at V and 2 bases at J, with 10 bases between the two ends. Germline loops: CDR1 MNHEY, CDR2 SMNVEV (reference sequence).

The V and J genes are TRBV2 and TRBJ1-5; a possible D gene is TRBD1 (5 bases). Germline assignment: CDR1 SNHLY and CDR2 FYNNEI. Trimming took off 6 bases at V and 5 bases at J, with 5 bases between the two ends. The CDR3 covers 11 residues. CDR3: CASSRDQPQHF. For the CDR3, the DNA is TGTGCCAGCAGCAGGGATCAGCCCCAGCATTTT.

The rearrangement joins TRBV7-2 to TRBJ2-3, with no clear D. The V end lost 4 bases, the J end lost 2 bases, and 7 bases lay between the germline ends. This CDR3 has 13 residues. CDR1 is SGHTA and CDR2 is FQGNSA in the germline V gene. The CDR3 here is CASSSFHTDTQYF. DNA of the CDR3: TGTGCCAGCAGCTCATTCCACACAGATACGCAGTATTTT.

The rearrangement uses TRBV9 and TRBJ1-1; 11 bases are a match to TRBD1. The CDR3 is made up of 15 amino acids. Germline trimming cut 4 bases from V and 3 bases from J; bases unmatched to any gene: 5. Germline CDR1 and CDR2: SGDLS and YYNGEE. The CDR3 protein is CASSLGTGGDTEAFF. CDR3 nucleotide sequence: TGTGCCAGCAGCTTAGGGACAGGGGGGGACACTGAAGCTTTCTTT.

The chain uses TRBV29-1 and TRBJ2-1, with no clear D. Per the germline V gene, CDR1 is SQVTM and CDR2 is ANQGSEA. Trimming stripped 8 bases from V and 0 bases from J, with 17 bases between. This CDR3 comprises 15 residues. CDR3 coding DNA: TGCAGCTCCTCGGGTGGCGTGAGCTCCTACAATGAGCAGTTCTTC. Translated, it gives CSSSGGVSSYNEQFF.